These 3 T cell receptor beta chains were sequenced from one sample in a study of cytomegalovirus exposure and HLA in healthy donors. PCR employed 60 Vbeta and 13 Jbeta primers. Produced via immunoSEQ multiplex PCR; TCRdb's table is partial and in-frame only. The sample records about 200,000 clones, 82% being singletons. Sample: PBMCs. The receptor set was obtained from a boy between 2 and 10 years old in good health and CMV-seronegative.

The chain recombines TRBV2 with TRBJ2-6; D uncertain. Germline loops: CDR1 SNHLY, CDR2 FYNNEI. The CDR3 is 16 amino acids. V lost 5 bases to trimming and J lost 4 bases, with 15 bases between them. CDR3 nucleotides: TGTGCCAGCAGTTCCCTCGGGTACTCGGGGGCCAACGTCCTGACTTTC. This encodes CASSSLGYSGANVLTF.

The chain recombines TRBV6-5 with TRBJ1-1; no firm D call. Trimming stripped 6 bases from V and 5 bases from J, with 10 bases between. The CDR3 covers 12 residues. The V gene's germline CDR1 is MNHEY and CDR2 SVGAGI. CDR3 residues: CASSPGRTEAFF. The CDR3 DNA sequence: TGTGCCAGCAGCCCGGGAAGGACTGAAGCTTTCTTT.

Notes on this clone: One junction end does not reproduce the germline sequence, and a read error may be involved. V is TRBV19 and J is TRBJ1-5, with D perhaps TRBD1 (5 bases). This CDR3 contains 13 residues. Germline V gene sequence: CDR1 LNHDA, CDR2 SQIVND (reference sequence). The CDR3 nucleotides read TGTGTCAGTAAGGAGGGGCCCGGTCAGCCCCAGCATTTT. Translation: CVSKEGPGQPQHF. Full variable domain (remainder filled in from reference TRBV19 and TRBJ1-5): DGGITQSPKYLFRKEGQNVTLSCEQNLNHDAMYWYRQDPGQGLRLIYYSQIVNDFQKGDIAEGYSVSREKKESFPLTVTSAQKNPTAFYLCVSKEGPGQPQHFGDGTRLSIL.